A single T cell receptor beta chain is shown here with its context. These data are taken from a study of blood T cell repertoires in COVID-19. Study as a whole: From the United States, Italy and Spain came samples of acute and convalescent COVID-19. The analysed material was cDNA or gDNA that came from T cells, B-cell-depleted T cells, or PBMCs.

In the authors' methods: Researchers report that nucleated cell counts were estimated from reference gene primer amplification. TCRdb's table, derived via immunoSEQ multiplex PCR, lists solely in-frame clones and lacks some. V and J calls and clone size are copied from that table; D and trimming were computed from the DNA. Of about 26,000 clones listed, roughly 66% are singletons. Sequenced: peripheral blood. This TCR came from a man in his sixties with active or convalescent COVID-19.

Here the CDR3 reads CASSYRGLNEKLFF. CDR3 nucleotide sequence: TGTGCCAGCAGTTACAGGGGTTTAAATGAAAAACTGTTTTTT. This chain joins TRBV6-5 and TRBJ1-4, with a tentative D call TRBD1 (5 bases). This CDR3 comprises 14 residues. Germline V gene lookup returns CDR1 MNHEY and CDR2 SVGAGI. Trimming removed 2 bases at V and 5 bases at J, with 9 bases between.